A selection of T cell receptor beta chains follows, all from one sample in a study of blood T cells in healthy people across ages. TCRdb fed the 5' RACE reads into MiXCR, producing one record per CDR3 protein. This table holds some 1.4 million distinct CDR3 sequences, around 42% found once. Sequences were obtained from blood. Receptor source: a woman under 30 in good health. Each CDR3 is given with its conserved first and last residue. D genes are given only for firm matches. Clone size, where shown, is once, few, many, or a class for clones that have expanded.

TRBJ2-3	TRBV7-2	NA	NA	TGTGCCAGCAGCCCACTGTGGGGAAAAGATACGCAGTATTTT	CASSPLWGKDTQYF
TRBJ1-5	TRBV7-9	few	TRBD1	TGTGCCAGCAGCTCAGGAGGACAGGGACATCAGCCCCAGCATTTT	CASSSGGQGHQPQHF
TRBJ2-7	TRBV4-2	few	NA	TGTGCCAGCAGCCTACTAGCTGGGGAGTCCTACAATGAGCAGTACTTC	CASSLLAGESYNEQYF
TRBJ2-1	TRBV2	NA	NA	TGTGCCAGCCCACTCCGGGACTTCTCCTACAATGAGCAGTTCTTC	CASPLRDFSYNEQFF
TRBJ1-1	TRBV12-3/TRBV12-4	few	NA	TGTGCCAGCTCTGGGGGTTTGAGCACTGAAGCTTTCTTT	CASSGGLSTEAFF
TRBJ2-1	TRBV3-1	NA	TRBD2	TGTGCCAGCAATAACCGGGGCGGGGGGGCCTACAATGAGCAGTTCTTC	CASNNRGGGAYNEQFF
TRBJ2-3	TRBV2	NA	NA	TGTGCCAGCCGGGGACACGAGCCAGATACGCAGTATTTT	CASRGHEPDTQYF
TRBJ1-1	TRBV29-1	few	TRBD1	TGCAGCGTTGAAGTACAGGGGATGAACACTGAAGCTTTCTTT	CSVEVQGMNTEAFF
TRBJ2-5	TRBV20-1	NA	TRBD2	TGCAGTGCTAGAGGGGCAAACTTAGCGGGAGGGGAGGAGACCCAGTACTTC	CSARGANLAGGEETQYF
TRBJ1-2	TRBV12-3/TRBV12-4	NA	NA	TGTGCCAGCAGTGGACTGGGGGCGTTAAACTATGGCTACACCTTC	CASSGLGALNYGYTF
TRBJ2-7	TRBV6-4	NA	NA	TGTGCCAGCAGTGACTCCTGGGTCAGGGTGGATCACGAGCAGTACTTC	CASSDSWVRVDHEQYF
TRBJ2-6	TRBV27	NA	NA	TGTGCCAGCAGCAACAGGGCCTCTGGGGCCAACGTCCTGACTTTC	CASSNRASGANVLTF
TRBJ2-3	TRBV18	few	NA	TGTGCCAGCTCTGCCCGGGACGGCAGCACAGATACGCAGTATTTT	CASSARDGSTDTQYF
TRBJ1-1	TRBV27	once	NA	TGTGCCAGCAGTTTTGCGGACAGCGGTACTGAAGCTTTCTTT	CASSFADSGTEAFF
TRBJ1-5	TRBV3-1	NA	NA	TGTGCCAGCAGCCAAGAAACGGAGGGGGGGGTAAGCAATCAGCCCCAGCATTTT	CASSQETEGGVSNQPQHF